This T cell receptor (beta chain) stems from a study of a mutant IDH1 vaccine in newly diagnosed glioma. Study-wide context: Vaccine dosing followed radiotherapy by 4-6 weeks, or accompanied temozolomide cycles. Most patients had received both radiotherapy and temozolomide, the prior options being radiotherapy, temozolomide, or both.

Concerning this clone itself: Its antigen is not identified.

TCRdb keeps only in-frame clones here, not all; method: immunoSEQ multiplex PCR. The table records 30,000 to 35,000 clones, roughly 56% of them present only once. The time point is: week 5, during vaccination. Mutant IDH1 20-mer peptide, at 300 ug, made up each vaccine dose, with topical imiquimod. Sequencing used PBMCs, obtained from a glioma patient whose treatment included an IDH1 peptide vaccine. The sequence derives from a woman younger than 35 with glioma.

CDR3 in DNA: TGTGCCAGCAGTGAATTCCCGGGCCAAGAGACCCAGTACTTC. Translating it yields CASSEFPGQETQYF. The chain recombines TRBV25-1 with TRBJ2-5; D is ambiguous. V dropped 1 base and J dropped 1 base, with 7 bases sitting between them. The CDR3 contains 14 residues. Germline values: CDR1 MGHDK, CDR2 SYGVNS. The full variable domain, its missing parts supplied by reference TRBV25-1 and TRBJ2-5, is EADIYQTPRYLVIGTGKKITLECSQTMGHDKMYWYQQDPGMELHLIHYSYGVNSTEKGDLSSESTVSRIRTEHFPLTLESARPSHTSQYLCASSEFPGQETQYFGPGTRLLVL.